This T cell receptor (beta chain) was sequenced during a study of OX40 agonist ivuxolimab in advanced cancers. The overall study: Of the participants, over 30% had some prior anti-PD-1, anti-PD-L1 or anti-CTLA-4 therapy, which was allowed. Whole-study findings and limits: Blood T cells, both CD4+ and CD8+, expanded clonally by week 6 at 0.1 to 3.0 mg/kg.

About this clone itself: What it recognizes is unknown.

Profiled with immunoSEQ multiplex PCR; TCRdb holds only in-frame clones, not every one. The table lists about 80,000 clones, about 90% of them singletons. People who had autoimmune disease history or systemic immunosuppression were excluded. This CDR3 has 14 residues. Germline CDR1 and CDR2: SGHRS and YFSETQ. The trim removed 4 bases at V and 6 bases at J, leaving 8 bases unmatched. The genes are TRBV5-1 and TRBJ2-7; 9 bases are a match to TRBD1. This sequence originates from an adult with an advanced solid tumor such as melanoma, head and neck, liver or kidney cancer. Sequencing was performed on CD4+ or CD8+ T cells sorted from blood, taken in a trial of the OX40 agonist ivuxolimab. DNA for the CDR3: TGCGCCAGCAGCATACAGGGGGCTCTAAGCGAGCAGTACTTC. This encodes CASSIQGALSEQYF.